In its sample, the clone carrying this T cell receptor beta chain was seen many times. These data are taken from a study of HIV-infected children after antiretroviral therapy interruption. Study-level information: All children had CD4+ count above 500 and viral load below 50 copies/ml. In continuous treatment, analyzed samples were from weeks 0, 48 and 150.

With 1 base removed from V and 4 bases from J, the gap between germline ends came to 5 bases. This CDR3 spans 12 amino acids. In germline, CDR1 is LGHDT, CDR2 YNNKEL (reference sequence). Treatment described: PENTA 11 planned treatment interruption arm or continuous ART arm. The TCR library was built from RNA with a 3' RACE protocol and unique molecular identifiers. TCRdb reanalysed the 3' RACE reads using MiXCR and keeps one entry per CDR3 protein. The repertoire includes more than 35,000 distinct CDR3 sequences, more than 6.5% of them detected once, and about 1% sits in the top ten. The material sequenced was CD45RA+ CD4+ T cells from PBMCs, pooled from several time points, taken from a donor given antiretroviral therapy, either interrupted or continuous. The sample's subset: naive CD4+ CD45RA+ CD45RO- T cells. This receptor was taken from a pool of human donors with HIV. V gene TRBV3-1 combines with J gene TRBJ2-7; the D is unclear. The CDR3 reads CASSQVGYEQYF. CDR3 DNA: TGTGCCAGCAGCCAAGTAGGGTACGAGCAGTACTTC.